These T cell receptor beta chains were read from a single sample in a study of T-cell memory formation after mild COVID-19. TCRdb itself ran the 5' RACE reads through MiXCR, one entry per CDR3 protein. This sample has roughly 240,000 distinct CDR3 sequences, with 15% found just once. Sequencing used PBMCs or a T cell subset sorted from them (not recorded which). The receptors come from an adult woman who had mild COVID-19 (a few samples of this study predate the infection). Cell type and time point are not known. The CDR3 runs from the conserved cysteine through the conserved F or W. A D gene is named only where the DNA matches it firmly. A row's size may be missing; if present it is once, few, many or a size class.

V gene	clone size	D gene	J gene	CDR3 DNA	CDR3 protein
TRBV24-1	few	TRBD1	TRBJ1-2	TGTGCCACCAGTGATGACAGGGGGCGCGAAGGGAACTATGGCTACACCTTC	CATSDDRGREGNYGYTF
TRBV5-1	few	TRBD1	TRBJ1-2	TGCGCCAGCAGCTCACAGGGGGCGCTTGACTATGGCTACACCTTC	CASSSQGALDYGYTF
TRBV29-1	many	.	TRBJ1-6	TGCAGCGTCCGGTGGGGTGATAATTCACCCCTCCACTTT	CSVRWGDNSPLHF
TRBV5-1	.	.	TRBJ2-7	TGCGCCAGCAGCTTATCCGGGACTCCCGCAGTCCACGAGCAGTACTTC	CASSLSGTPAVHEQYF
TRBV20-1	many	TRBD2	TRBJ2-1	TGCAGTGCTAGGACTAGCGGGGGGTCCAGCTCCTACAATGAGCAGTTCTTC	CSARTSGGSSSYNEQFF
TRBV5-1	.	TRBD1	TRBJ1-1	TGCGCCAGCAGCTTCACAGGGGGCCTGAACACTGAAGCTTTCTTT	CASSFTGGLNTEAFF
TRBV30	few	.	TRBJ1-5	TGTGCCTGGAGTGTATATAATACTCGCAATCAGCCCCAGCATTTT	CAWSVYNTRNQPQHF
TRBV7-6	many	.	TRBJ2-1	TGTGCCAGCAGCTTAGAGGTGCAGGGAGTACCCTACAATGAGCAGTTCTTC	CASSLEVQGVPYNEQFF
TRBV30	.	.	TRBJ2-6	TGTGCCTGGAGTCTCGGGGGCTCTGGGGCCAACGTCCTGACTTTC	CAWSLGGSGANVLTF
TRBV4-3	few	TRBD1	TRBJ2-4	TGCGCCAGCAGCCGGACGGCCCAGGGGGTAGGAAACATTCAGTACTTC	CASSRTAQGVGNIQYF
TRBV7-6	.	TRBD2	TRBJ2-5	TGTGCCAGCAGCTTAGATTTTTTAGCGGGGGGCCAGACCCAGTACTTC	CASSLDFLAGGQTQYF
TRBV7-2	.	.	TRBJ2-2	TGTGCCAGCAGCTTAGCCGCGGGAGGGGAGCTGTTTTTT	CASSLAAGGELFF
TRBV3-1	few	TRBD1	TRBJ1-2	TGTGCCAGCAGCCCTGGGGCGACGACAGGGGATGGCTACACCTTC	CASSPGATTGDGYTF
TRBV7-9	.	.	TRBJ1-5	TGTGCCAGCAGCTCGACGCCCCTCGAGCCCCAGCATTTT	CASSSTPLEPQHF
TRBV27	.	.	TRBJ2-7	TGTGCCAGCAGTTACCGGTTTTTCCCCTCCTACGAGCAGTACTTC	CASSYRFFPSYEQYF
TRBV30	.	.	TRBJ1-2	TGTGCCTGGAGTGTCCTCCAGGGGTATGGCTACACCTTC	CAWSVLQGYGYTF
TRBV6-5	.	.	TRBJ1-1	TGTGCCAGCAGTTACGGGTCGATGTGGCGGGGAACTGAAGCTTTCTTT	CASSYGSMWRGTEAFF
TRBV5-1	few	.	TRBJ2-3	TGCGCCAGCAGCTCCAAGGGGGGGAGGGCCGGAGATACGCAGTATTTT	CASSSKGGRAGDTQYF
TRBV13	few	.	TRBJ1-2	TGTGCCAGCAGCCCAGCGGGGAATGGCTACACCTTC	CASSPAGNGYTF
TRBV24-1	.	.	TRBJ1-5	TGTGCCACCGAGTCGAATAGCAATCAGCCCCAGCATTTT	CATESNSNQPQHF
TRBV20-1	.	TRBD2	TRBJ2-1	TGCAGTGCTCCCAGGACTAGCGGTCCCTCCTACAATGAGCAGTTCTTC	CSAPRTSGPSYNEQFF
TRBV27	.	TRBD2	TRBJ2-5	TGTGCCAGCAGTGATAGCGGGAGGGATTGGGTTCGTGGCGTAGAGACCCAGTACTTC	CASSDSGRDWVRGVETQYF
TRBV5-1	.	.	TRBJ2-3	TGCGCCACAAAAGGCGGTTCCGGGGGAGATACGCAGTATTTT	CATKGGSGGDTQYF
TRBV10-3	.	.	TRBJ1-5	TGTGCCATCAGGGGCGAGAATCAGCCCCAGCATTTT	CAIRGENQPQHF
TRBV10-3	few	TRBD2	TRBJ2-7	TGTGCCATCAGGGCTGGGACTAGCGGGAACTACGAGCAGTACTTC	CAIRAGTSGNYEQYF